Listed below are T cell receptor beta chains from one sample, sequenced in a study of human T cells and chemical hapten exposure. TCRdb passed the RACE reads through MiXCR, listing each CDR3 protein once. The profile covers tens of thousands of distinct CDR3 sequences, with 10% to 15% appearing a single time and roughly 4% taken by the ten largest. The specimen was whole blood, collected in connection with sensitization to the hapten diphenylcyclopropenone (DPC). The receptor source for this set is a woman aged 60-75 years with alopecia areata. Some clones in this sample may be carry-over from other donors' samples. Each CDR3 is given with its conserved first and last residue. The order of the fields is clone size, D gene, V gene, J gene, CDR3 DNA, CDR3 protein. D genes are given only for firm matches. Expanded clones get a size class; other rows say once, few or many, or leave the size out.

size: many
D: TRBD1
V: TRBV20-1
J: TRBJ1-4
DNA: TGCAGTGCTAGAGATCTATCAGGGGGGCGAGCTAATGAAAAACTGTTTTTT
CDR3: CSARDLSGGRANEKLFF

size: .
D: .
V: TRBV12-3/TRBV12-4
J: TRBJ1-1
DNA: TGTGCCAGCGGCCCCCAGGGGATTTACGGTGAAGCTTTCTTT
CDR3: CASGPQGIYGEAFF

size: .
D: .
V: TRBV29-1
J: TRBJ1-4
DNA: TGCAGCGTTACCGGGATTTCAGATGAAAAACTGTTTTTT
CDR3: CSVTGISDEKLFF

size: many
D: .
V: TRBV6-6
J: TRBJ1-1
DNA: TGTGCCAGCAGTTACTCGAGCTTTGAAGCTTTCTTT
CDR3: CASSYSSFEAFF

size: many
D: .
V: TRBV7-3
J: TRBJ2-1
DNA: TGTGCCAGCAGCTTAGGTGCGGGGGCTTACGGTGAGCAGTTCTTC
CDR3: CASSLGAGAYGEQFF

size: many
D: TRBD1
V: TRBV30
J: TRBJ2-5
DNA: TGTGCCTGGAGTGTATTTGGGCAGGGGGTAGAGACCCAGTACTTC
CDR3: CAWSVFGQGVETQYF

size: .
D: .
V: TRBV29-1
J: TRBJ2-3
DNA: TGCAGCGCCGGAAAAGTGGATACGCAGTATTTT
CDR3: CSAGKVDTQYF

size: many
D: .
V: TRBV7-9
J: TRBJ2-3
DNA: TGTGCCAGCAGCGCACCGGGACTCCGAGTCGATACGCAGTATTTT
CDR3: CASSAPGLRVDTQYF

size: few
D: .
V: TRBV6-6
J: TRBJ2-5
DNA: TGTGCCAGCCAAGGTGGGACCACTCCCATGGGGACCCAGTACTTC
CDR3: CASQGGTTPMGTQYF

size: many
D: .
V: TRBV19
J: TRBJ2-3
DNA: TGTGCCAGTAGTATTGACCCGGGACACGGGAGCACAGATACGCAGTATTTT
CDR3: CASSIDPGHGSTDTQYF

size: few
D: TRBD1
V: TRBV7-6
J: TRBJ2-5
DNA: TGTGCCAGCAGCTCGAGACAGGGCATCCAAGAGACCCAGTACTTC
CDR3: CASSSRQGIQETQYF

size: many
D: .
V: TRBV11-2
J: TRBJ2-5
DNA: TGTGCCAGCAGCTTAGAGGTCCTGGGAGAGACCCAGTACTTC
CDR3: CASSLEVLGETQYF

size: medium-sized
D: TRBD1
V: TRBV29-1
J: TRBJ2-3
DNA: TGCAGCGTTGAAGGACAGGGTATGGGAGATACGCAGTATTTT
CDR3: CSVEGQGMGDTQYF

size: many
D: .
V: TRBV18
J: TRBJ1-1
DNA: TGTGCCAGCTCAGAGTCGAACACTGAAGCTTTCTTT
CDR3: CASSESNTEAFF

size: .
D: TRBD1
V: TRBV20-1
J: TRBJ1-5
DNA: TGCAGTGCTAGAGCCGTCGGGCAGGGGGGTCAGCCCCAGCATTTT
CDR3: CSARAVGQGGQPQHF

size: .
D: .
V: TRBV29-1
J: TRBJ2-1
DNA: TGCAGCGTTGAAGACAGCGTCTACAATGAGCAGTTCTTC
CDR3: CSVEDSVYNEQFF

size: .
D: .
V: TRBV4-1
J: TRBJ2-3
DNA: TGCGCCAGCAGCCAAACGATCCGGGACAAGGTAGCAGATACGCAGTATTTT
CDR3: CASSQTIRDKVADTQYF

size: many
D: .
V: TRBV4-2
J: TRBJ2-1
DNA: TGTGCCAGCAGCCAGGGACCCCGAGATGAGCAGTTCTTC
CDR3: CASSQGPRDEQFF

size: .
D: .
V: TRBV19
J: TRBJ2-2
DNA: TGTGCCAGTAGCCCGCTCGGGGTTTGGGGGAGGTCGATGGCCGGGGAGCTGTTTTTT
CDR3: CASSPLGVWGRSMAGELFF

size: many
D: .
V: TRBV29-1
J: TRBJ1-5
DNA: TGCAGCGTTGGCGGGAGGGATCAGCCCCAGCATTTT
CDR3: CSVGGRDQPQHF

size: many
D: TRBD1
V: TRBV5-1
J: TRBJ1-1
DNA: TGCGCCAGCAGTACGGACGGGGGGACAGTTGAAGCTTTCTTT
CDR3: CASSTDGGTVEAFF

size: .
D: .
V: TRBV6-5
J: TRBJ1-4
DNA: TGTGCCAGCACCACCAGGGTTGTCGGTGAAAAACTGTTTTTT
CDR3: CASTTRVVGEKLFF

size: .
D: TRBD1
V: TRBV29-1
J: TRBJ2-2
DNA: TGCAGCGTTGTGGCAGGGGGATATCTGAACACCGGGGAGCTGTTTTTT
CDR3: CSVVAGGYLNTGELFF

size: many
D: TRBD1
V: TRBV7-6
J: TRBJ1-4
DNA: TGTGCCAGCAGCCCCAGACAGGGCCTCGAAGCAACTAATGAAAAACTGTTTTTT
CDR3: CASSPRQGLEATNEKLFF

size: .
D: .
V: TRBV29-1
J: TRBJ1-2
DNA: TGCAGCGTTGGGACGGATATCTATGGCTACGCCTTC
CDR3: CSVGTDIYGYAF

size: .
D: .
V: TRBV25-1
J: TRBJ2-7
DNA: TGTGCCAGCAGTGACTACTCCTACGAGCAGTACTTC
CDR3: CASSDYSYEQYF

size: .
D: TRBD1
V: TRBV12-3/TRBV12-4
J: TRBJ1-1
DNA: TGTGCCAGCGAACCGGGACAGGGGGCTCGCACTGAAGCTTTCTTT
CDR3: CASEPGQGARTEAFF

size: .
D: TRBD1
V: TRBV6-6
J: TRBJ1-2
DNA: TGTGCCAGCAGTCCGGGACAGGGGGTATCTGGCTACACCTTC
CDR3: CASSPGQGVSGYTF

size: many
D: .
V: TRBV3-1
J: TRBJ2-7
DNA: TGTGCCAGCAGCCAAGAGGGAGTCTACGAGCAGTACTTC
CDR3: CASSQEGVYEQYF

size: few
D: TRBD1
V: TRBV29-1
J: TRBJ2-1
DNA: TGCAGCGTAGCACAGGGGACGCGCAATGAGCAGTTCTTC
CDR3: CSVAQGTRNEQFF

size: .
D: .
V: TRBV12-3/TRBV12-4
J: TRBJ1-5
DNA: TGTGCCAGCAGTTCGGGGGGTCAGCCCCAGCATTTT
CDR3: CASSSGGQPQHF

size: few
D: .
V: TRBV20-1
J: TRBJ2-1
DNA: TGCAGTGCTAGAGACCCAGGGGCCTCCTACAATGAGCAGTTCTTC
CDR3: CSARDPGASYNEQFF

size: few
D: .
V: TRBV12-3/TRBV12-4
J: TRBJ2-3
DNA: TGTGCCAGCAGTTTTTTTTCACTCGAGAGACGGGGGAAAGCAGATACGCAGTATTTT
CDR3: CASSFFSLERRGKADTQYF

size: .
D: .
V: TRBV6-5
J: TRBJ2-4
DNA: TGTGCCAGCAGGACGGGCAGCGCCAAAAACATTCAGTACTTC
CDR3: CASRTGSAKNIQYF

size: few
D: .
V: TRBV7-2
J: TRBJ1-2
DNA: TGTGCCAGCAGCTTAGGTTTAGGGTCCCCAGACCATGGCTACACCTTC
CDR3: CASSLGLGSPDHGYTF

size: few
D: TRBD1
V: TRBV2
J: TRBJ2-2
DNA: TGTGCCAGCAACGTGGGACAGGGTCCGGTTACCGGGGAGCTGTTTTTT
CDR3: CASNVGQGPVTGELFF

size: many
D: .
V: TRBV20-1
J: TRBJ1-2
DNA: TGCAGTGCTAGTCCGACTAACTATGGCTACACCTTC
CDR3: CSASPTNYGYTF

size: many
D: .
V: TRBV7-3
J: TRBJ2-4
DNA: TGTGCCAGCAGCTCTGGTGGGGGTATTGGCAAAAACATTCAGTACTTC
CDR3: CASSSGGGIGKNIQYF

size: .
D: .
V: TRBV19
J: TRBJ1-5
DNA: TGTGCCAGTATGGGGATTTTACAGCCCCAGCATTTT
CDR3: CASMGILQPQHF

size: few
D: .
V: TRBV7-9
J: TRBJ2-7
DNA: TGTGCCAGCAGCTTAGTTTCTGGGTCCGAGCAGTACTTC
CDR3: CASSLVSGSEQYF

size: few
D: .
V: TRBV28
J: TRBJ1-5
DNA: TGTGCCAGCAGTTTTCAAGGATTAAATAGCAATCAGCCCCAGCATTTT
CDR3: CASSFQGLNSNQPQHF

size: many
D: TRBD2
V: TRBV6-2/TRBV6-3
J: TRBJ2-5
DNA: TGTGCCAGCAGATGGACTAGCGGGGGGAGCCAAGAGACCCAGTACTTC
CDR3: CASRWTSGGSQETQYF

size: many
D: TRBD1
V: TRBV12-3/TRBV12-4
J: TRBJ2-7
DNA: TGTGCCAGCAGTCCCAGGACAGGGCGCTACGAGCAGTACTTC
CDR3: CASSPRTGRYEQYF

size: many
D: .
V: TRBV29-1
J: TRBJ1-2
DNA: TGCAGCGTTTACCAGTCTGGCTACACCTTC
CDR3: CSVYQSGYTF

size: many
D: .
V: TRBV12-3/TRBV12-4
J: TRBJ1-6
DNA: TGTGCCAGCAAGCCCCTTGGTCAAACCGATTCACCCCTCCACTTT
CDR3: CASKPLGQTDSPLHF

size: few
D: .
V: TRBV11-1
J: TRBJ2-2
DNA: TGTGCCAGCAGCTCCGACCCGACGGTCGGGGAGCTGTTTTTT
CDR3: CASSSDPTVGELFF

size: few
D: TRBD1
V: TRBV9
J: TRBJ2-2
DNA: TGTGCCAGCAGCGGGCAGGGGGAGAACGGGGAGCTGTTTTTT
CDR3: CASSGQGENGELFF